The 25 T cell receptor beta chains presented below share a single source sample, sequenced in a study of blood T cell repertoires in COVID-19. Libraries were prepared by immunoSEQ multiplex PCR; TCRdb keeps only in-frame clonotypes and omits some of them. Seen here are some 97,000 clones, roughly nine tenths observed once, and the top ten hold just over 5%. What was sequenced was peripheral blood. The receptor set was obtained from a man aged 50 or older with acute or convalescent COVID-19.

V and J are TRBV11-2 and TRBJ2-6, with D tentatively TRBD1 (6 bases). This CDR3 has 17 residues. Looked up from germline, CDR1 is SGHAT and CDR2 is FQNNGV. The V end was cut by 5 bases, the J end by 3 bases, with 17 bases between. For the CDR3, the DNA is TGTGCCAGCAGCCGGAGCCGTTCCAGGGGTGGGGCCAACGTCCTGACTTTC. Protein: CASSRSRSRGGANVLTF.

J is TRBJ2-7 and V is TRBV27; TRBD1 matches 7 bases. V trimming: 5 bases; J trimming: 8 bases; junction bases outside the gene matches: 12. This CDR3 spans 14 amino acids. CDR1 is MNHEY and CDR2 is SMNVEV in the germline V gene (reference sequence). This CDR3 is CASSPGRDSSQQYF. CDR3 sequence (DNA): TGTGCCAGCAGTCCTGGCAGGGACAGTAGCCAGCAGTACTTC.

The chain employs TRBV24-1 and TRBJ2-7; tentatively, D is TRBD1 (6 bases). V gave up 2 bases and J gave up 5 bases, with 21 bases separating them. Germline V lookup: CDR1 KGHDR, CDR2 SFDVKD. This CDR3 has 17 amino acids. The CDR3: CATSDWGYRATFHEQYF. CDR3 in DNA: TGTGCCACCAGTGATTGGGGGTACAGGGCGACTTTCCACGAGCAGTACTTC.

The rearrangement links TRBV19 to TRBJ1-1, with a tentative D call TRBD1 (5 bases). V was cut by 4 bases and J by 1 base, with 10 bases left in between. Germline V gives CDR1 LNHDA, CDR2 SQIVND (reference sequence). The CDR3 has 14 residues. The CDR3 DNA reads as TGTGCCAGTAGTAATATGGGGCGGAACACTGAAGCTTTCTTT. It codes for CASSNMGRNTEAFF.

This chain uses TRBV11-2 with TRBJ1-5; TRBD1 might be the D (5 bases). V was pared by 2 bases and J by 3 bases, with 11 bases between. The CDR3 runs 15 residues. Germline V gene lookup returns CDR1 SGHAT and CDR2 FQNNGV. CDR3 loop: CASSLTGLPNQPQHF. DNA of the CDR3: TGTGCCAGCAGCTTAACGGGACTCCCCAATCAGCCCCAGCATTTT.

The chain has TRBV5-1 and TRBJ2-2, with 8 bases lining up with TRBD2. CDR3 length: 16 residues. Germline CDR1 is SGHRS and CDR2 is YFSETQ. The trim removed 0 bases at V and 7 bases at J, leaving 8 bases unmatched. The CDR3, as DNA: TGCGCCAGCAGCTTGGGACTAGCGAGGAATCACGGGGAGCTGTTTTTT. The encoded protein is CASSLGLARNHGELFF.

V gene TRBV6-1 combines with J gene TRBJ2-5, with 7 positions matching TRBD1. Trimming at V came to 1 base and at J to 7 bases, leaving 6 bases not matched to a gene. Germline V gives CDR1 MNHNS, CDR2 SASEGT. This CDR3 has 14 amino acids. CDR3 DNA: TGTGCCAGCAGTGAAGGGGGACAGTTAGTGACCCAGTACTTC. Translation gives CASSEGGQLVTQYF.

V is TRBV3-1 (or the pseudogene TRBV3-2) and J is TRBJ2-3, with a tentative D call TRBD1 (5 bases). The ends were cut back, 4 bases at V and 2 bases at J, with 10 bases in the middle. The CDR3 length is 14 residues. CDR1 LGHDT and CDR2 YNNKEL come from the germline V gene (reference sequence). CDR3 loop: CASSLLGVTDTQYF. Here the CDR3 DNA reads TGTGCCAGCAGCCTCTTAGGGGTCACAGATACGCAGTATTTT.

J is TRBJ1-6 and V is TRBV7-9, with no clear D. CDR1 is SEHNR, CDR2 FQNEAQ, per germline (reference sequence). This CDR3 is built from 13 residues. V was trimmed by 1 base and J by 7 bases, leaving 5 bases between them. The CDR3 nucleotides are TGTGCCAGCAGCTTAGTAATCAATTCACCCCTCCACTTT. Its protein product is CASSLVINSPLHF.

The chain carries TRBV7-2 and TRBJ2-4; D unclear. Trimming shortened V by 1 base and J by 2 bases, and 15 bases separated the two germline ends. The CDR3 is made up of 17 amino acids. Germline V gene lookup returns CDR1 SGHTA and CDR2 FQGNSA. CDR3 sequence reads: CASSLGFHVDPKNIQYF. DNA of the CDR3: TGTGCCAGCAGCTTAGGTTTCCACGTAGATCCCAAAAACATTCAGTACTTC.

The genes are TRBV2 and TRBJ2-2, with D perhaps TRBD1 (5 bases). The CDR3 covers 15 residues. CDR1 and CDR2 (germline): SNHLY, FYNNEI. Between the trimmed V and J ends, which lost 4 bases and 0 bases, there was a span of 9 bases. The chain's CDR3 is CASSVGATNTGELFF. CDR3 sequence (DNA): TGTGCCAGCAGTGTAGGGGCCACGAACACCGGGGAGCTGTTTTTT.

V usage is TRBV5-8 and J usage is TRBJ2-7; 8 positions match TRBD2. Per germline, CDR1 SGHTS and CDR2 YDEGEE. This CDR3 spans 15 amino acids. Trimming took 4 bases from V and 0 from J; bases not matched to a gene: 6. CDR3 sequence (DNA): TGTGCCAGCAGCCCCCGGGGGGGAACCTCCTACGAGCAGTACTTC. Protein sequence: CASSPRGGTSYEQYF. The variable domain in full, completed from reference TRBV5-8 and TRBJ2-7, reads EAGVTQSPTHLIKTRGQQATLRCSPISGHTSVYWYQQALGLGLQFLLWYDEGEERNRGNFPPRFSGRQFPNYSSELNVNALELEDSALYLCASSPRGGTSYEQYFGPGTRLTVT.

V is TRBV6-5 and J is TRBJ2-7; D unresolved. CDR3 size: 11 residues. CDR1 and CDR2 (germline): MNHEY, SVGAGI. V was clipped by 10 bases and J by 2 bases, with 9 bases between them. The CDR3 here is CATAEAYEQYF. CDR3 DNA: TGTGCCACGGCAGAGGCCTACGAGCAGTACTTC.

The chain recombines TRBV5-5 with TRBJ1-2; 11 nucleotides match TRBD1. The length of the CDR3 is 20 residues. Germline loops: CDR1 SGHKS, CDR2 YYEKEE (reference sequence). V lost 4 bases, J lost 5 bases, and 22 bases stayed unmatched. The CDR3 DNA reads TGTGCCAGCAGCCGGGAGGGTTGGACAGGGGGCTTAATGACTCAGTATGGCTACACCTTC. It yields the protein CASSREGWTGGLMTQYGYTF. Full variable domain (rest looked up from reference TRBV5-5 and TRBJ1-2): DAGVTQSPTHLIKTRGQQVTLRCSPISGHKSVSWYQQVLGQGPQFIFQYYEKEERGRGNFPDRFSARQFPNYSSELNVNALLLGDSALYLCASSREGWTGGLMTQYGYTFGSGTRLTVV.

This chain joins TRBV19 and TRBJ2-5, with D maybe TRBD1 (5 bases). In germline, CDR1 is LNHDA, CDR2 SQIVND (reference sequence). The ends were cut back, 3 bases at V and 7 bases at J, with 12 bases in the middle. This CDR3 contains 13 residues. This chain's CDR3 is CASSMMPQATQYF. The CDR3 DNA is TGTGCCAGTAGTATGATGCCACAGGCGACCCAGTACTTC.

The rearrangement links TRBV24-1 to TRBJ2-7; maybe TRBD1 (5 bases). The CDR3 is 13 amino acids. Germline values: CDR1 KGHDR, CDR2 SFDVKD. Deletions cut 4 bases from V and 1 base from J, with 7 bases between. The CDR3 DNA is TGTGCCACCAGTGACGCAGGGTCCTACGAGCAGTACTTC. Translated: CATSDAGSYEQYF.

The chain has TRBV13 and TRBJ2-7; 9 bases line up with TRBD1. The CDR3 length is 13 residues. Germline lookup yields CDR1 PRHDT and CDR2 FYEKMQ (reference sequence). V trimming: 6 bases; J trimming: 5 bases; junction bases outside the gene matches: 5. The CDR3 here is CASRPTGGNEQYF. CDR3 nucleotides: TGTGCCAGCAGGCCCACAGGGGGCAACGAGCAGTACTTC.

Comments on this clone: The identical CDR3 is also encoded by other nucleotide sequences in the sample. The chain recombines TRBV15 with TRBJ2-1, with TRBD1 as a possible D gene (6 bases). In germline, CDR1 is LNHNV, CDR2 YYDKDF (reference sequence). There are 13 residues in the CDR3. V was shortened by 0 bases and J by 14 bases, with 14 bases between the two germline ends. CDR3 sequence: CATSRERQGLEFF. As DNA, the CDR3 is TGTGCCACCAGCAGAGAACGCCAGGGGCTAGAGTTCTTC.

CDR3 nucleotide sequence: TGCAGTGCTAGTCCTGCCAGGGGGGTCCAGCCCCAGCATTTT. This sequence encodes CSASPARGVQPQHF. The rearrangement joins TRBV20-1 to TRBJ1-5, with 7 bases identical to TRBD1. Germline CDR1 and CDR2: DFQATT and SNEGSKA (reference sequence). J gave up 7 bases and V 3 bases, and 9 bases lay outside the gene matches. CDR3 length equals 14 residues.

The V call is TRBV19, the J call TRBJ2-1; 8 bases match TRBD2. Germline CDR1 LNHDA, CDR2 SQIVND (reference sequence). This CDR3 has 13 residues. The V gene end was trimmed by 9 bases and the J gene end by 6 bases; junction bases not matched to a gene: 7. The CDR3 nucleotides read TGTGCCAGCGCCTGGACTAGCTCCAATGAGCAGTTCTTC. Encoded protein: CASAWTSSNEQFF.

V and J are TRBV21-1 and TRBJ1-5; the D call of TRBD1 is as the table states it, not checked on the DNA. TRBV21-1 has pseudogene status. This CDR3 is 17 amino acids long. CDR3 residues: CASSADETPTSNQPQHF. The DNA of the CDR3 is TGTGCCAGCAGCGCCGATGAGACACCGACTAGCAATCAGCCCCAGCATTTT.

Comments on this clone: Distinct nucleotide sequences in the sample also encode this CDR3. The chain recombines TRBV5-4 with TRBJ2-2; possibly TRBD2 for D (6 bases). V was clipped by 0 bases and J by 6 bases, with 6 bases between them. This CDR3 is built from 13 residues. Germline assignment: CDR1 SGHNT and CDR2 YYREEE (reference sequence). CDR3 residues: CASSLGGAGELFF. The CDR3 DNA reads TGTGCCAGCAGCTTGGGGGGGGCCGGGGAGCTGTTTTTT.

This chain links TRBV5-1 with TRBJ1-2; TRBD1 agrees at 7 bases. The trim removed 7 bases at V and 8 bases at J, leaving 20 bases unmatched. The CDR3 is 16 residues long. The germline gives CDR1 SGHRS, CDR2 YFSETQ. CDR3 bases: TGCGCCAGCGGTACGCAGGGGGGTGGCCATTTAAAAGGCTACACCTTC. Encoded protein: CASGTQGGGHLKGYTF. The complete variable domain, with remaining parts taken from reference TRBV5-1 and TRBJ1-2, reads KAGVTQTPRYLIKTRGQQVTLSCSPISGHRSVSWYQQTPGQGLQFLFEYFSETQRNKGNFPGRFSGRQFSNSRSEMNVSTLELGDSALYLCASGTQGGGHLKGYTFGSGTRLTVV.

The J gene is TRBJ2-3, the V gene TRBV7-2, with 10 bases aligning to TRBD2. The germline V gene has CDR1 SGHTA and CDR2 FQGNSA. CDR3 length: 15 amino acids. The junction had 9 bases not matched to a gene; V was cut back by 6 bases and J by 6 bases. The CDR3, as DNA: TGTGCCAGCAGTGCGCCGGGACTAGCGACTGATACGCAGTATTTT. This sequence encodes CASSAPGLATDTQYF.

The chain employs TRBV10-3 and TRBJ2-7; possibly TRBD2 for D (6 bases). Per the germline V gene, CDR1 is ENHRY and CDR2 is SYGVKD. This CDR3 is 15 amino acids long. Trimming took off 3 bases at V and 3 bases at J, with 15 bases between the two ends. CDR3 nucleotide sequence: TGTGCCATCAGTGATAGCGGTACCGCCCGCTACGAGCAGTACTTC. Its protein is CAISDSGTARYEQYF.